One T cell receptor beta chain is described in this entry. Its target antigen remains unknown. Per-nucleotide qualities are absent, and no much larger clonotype sits a single base away. Trimming takes 5 bases off V and 5 bases off J; junction bases not matched to a gene: 4. There are 13 amino acids in the CDR3, from cysteine to phenylalanine inclusive. The only DNA kept is the CDR3, 39 bases in frame from the first base. Via the germline V gene, CDR1 is KGHSH and CDR2 LQKENI. TCRbeta CDR3 regions were amplified from genomic DNA by means of the immunoSEQ Assay, a bias-controlled multiplex PCR. The study's own analysis went as follows. The number of nucleated cells in each sample was estimated by amplification of reference gene primers within the assay. To quantify the absolute abundance of each unique TCRbeta CDR3 rearrangement, sequence reads were collapsed and filtered. For each sample, productive Simpson clonality was calculated by taking the square root of Simpson's diversity index across productive rearrangements. Entries here come from immuneACCESS through TCRdb and include only in-frame sequences with V and J called. Some clones fail to appear in such tables; in the studies checked, an unresolved V gene covers under half of the shortfall, and the cause of the remainder is unknown. The V and J calls and clone size were taken over from that table, and D and trimming were inferred from the DNA. The sample table records over 350,000 clones; 70% to 90% of these occur just once. Clones ranked in the top ten supply about 2.1% of the sample.

This record comes from a study of blood T cell repertoires in COVID-19 (dated by TCRdb to 2018 to 2020). Broadly, across the study: The collaborator samples originated in the United States, Italy and Spain and spanned the acute and convalescent phases of COVID-19. The prospective study material was composed of cDNA or gDNA derived from T cells, B-cell-depleted T cells, or PBMCs. The dataset comprised deeply sampled blood TCRbeta repertoires from subjects exposed to, actively infected with, or recovered from COVID-19. The repertoires were released in a freely available public database intended as a resource for research on the immune response to SARS-CoV-2. The samples were drawn from the first 160 participants of the ongoing ImmuneRACE study and from some 1,300 subjects provided by 6 global collaborators. A de-identified subject ID, COVID-19 status, age in years and sex were almost always included in the sample metadata. HLA class I and class II types, where available, came from metadata supplied by the sample provider rather than from assay-based typing.

Results the study describes overall, beyond this receptor: The amount of clinical and demographic metadata varied by source and participant and was provided uncurated.

In the prospective study, participants were roughly 18 to 95 years old, resided in about two dozen geographic areas of the United States, and were enrolled through a virtual design. To assign participants to cohorts, the prospective study relied on clinical history that participants themselves reported in a screening survey and a study questionnaire. In the prospective study, whole blood, serum and a nasopharyngeal or oropharyngeal swab were collected from each participant by mobile phlebotomists. Over an approximately 2-month period, participants in the prospective study had the option of providing additional blood draws and questionnaires. Prospective study blood samples were shipped either frozen or at room temperature before DNA extraction.

Sequencing used PBMCs or T cells enriched from blood (not recorded which). The TCR was taken from a woman under 30 with acute COVID-19. The V and J genes are TRBV18 and TRBJ2-5; TRBD2 matches 8 bases in the middle. The sequenced DNA: TGTGCCAGCTCAAGAGCGGGGGCGGAGACCCAGTACTTC. It codes for CASSRAGAETQYF.